This is a list of T cell receptor beta chains from one sample in a study of cytomegalovirus exposure and HLA in healthy donors. Some clones are missing from TCRdb's copy, which holds only in-frame ones; the method was immunoSEQ multiplex PCR. This table has over 120,000 clones, about 94% appearing once. Sequencing used PBMCs. The receptors originated from a young man in good health and CMV-seropositive. Both conserved end residues are part of each CDR3. Fields, in order: D gene, V gene, J gene, clone size, CDR3 protein, CDR3 DNA. The D gene is left open where the match is weak. Only part of the rows carry a size: once, few, many, or a class if the clone is expanded.

d_call: NA
v_call: TRBV18
j_call: TRBJ2-7
clone_size: NA
cdr3_aa: CASSRRGYEQYF
cdr3_nt: TGTGCCAGCTCCCGCAGGGGTTACGAGCAGTACTTC

d_call: TRBD1
v_call: TRBV28
j_call: TRBJ2-5
clone_size: NA
cdr3_aa: CASSFPGTAKGKTQYF
cdr3_nt: TGTGCCAGCAGTTTCCCCGGGACAGCCAAAGGGAAGACCCAGTACTTC

d_call: TRBD2
v_call: TRBV7-6
j_call: TRBJ2-3
clone_size: NA
cdr3_aa: CASSLEGFSGRTDTQYF
cdr3_nt: TGTGCCAGCAGCTTAGAGGGTTTCAGCGGGAGGACAGATACGCAGTATTTT

d_call: NA
v_call: TRBV18
j_call: TRBJ1-5
clone_size: NA
cdr3_aa: CASSPRGDSDQPQHF
cdr3_nt: TGTGCCAGCTCACCACGGGGGGACTCCGATCAGCCCCAGCATTTT

d_call: NA
v_call: TRBV28
j_call: TRBJ2-5
clone_size: NA
cdr3_aa: CASRHRAKTQYF
cdr3_nt: TGTGCCAGCAGACACAGGGCCAAGACCCAGTACTTC

d_call: NA
v_call: TRBV11-2
j_call: TRBJ2-7
clone_size: NA
cdr3_aa: CASSFQGTRSYEQYF
cdr3_nt: TGTGCCAGCAGCTTCCAGGGTACGAGGTCCTACGAGCAGTACTTC

d_call: TRBD1
v_call: TRBV27
j_call: TRBJ1-4
clone_size: NA
cdr3_aa: CASSFGYRGPNEKLFF
cdr3_nt: TGTGCCAGCAGTTTCGGATACAGGGGACCTAATGAAAAACTGTTTTTT

d_call: NA
v_call: TRBV2
j_call: TRBJ2-1
clone_size: NA
cdr3_aa: CASSEKELAPDEQFF
cdr3_nt: TGTGCCAGCAGTGAAAAGGAGCTAGCCCCAGATGAGCAGTTCTTC

d_call: TRBD1
v_call: TRBV28
j_call: TRBJ1-5
clone_size: once
cdr3_aa: CASSPPGQGTDQPQHF
cdr3_nt: TGTGCCAGCAGTCCACCGGGACAGGGGACGGATCAGCCCCAGCATTTT

d_call: TRBD2
v_call: TRBV27
j_call: TRBJ2-7
clone_size: NA
cdr3_aa: CASSLAAAWNYEQYF
cdr3_nt: TGTGCCAGCAGCCTAGCGGCGGCTTGGAACTACGAGCAGTACTTC

d_call: TRBD2
v_call: TRBV27
j_call: TRBJ2-1
clone_size: NA
cdr3_aa: CASSLSGRTNEQFF
cdr3_nt: TGTGCCAGCAGTCTTAGCGGGAGGACCAATGAGCAGTTCTTC

d_call: TRBD2
v_call: TRBV15
j_call: TRBJ2-7
clone_size: NA
cdr3_aa: CATSRAGGREQYF
cdr3_nt: TGTGCCACCAGCAGAGCGGGAGGGCGCGAGCAGTACTTC

d_call: NA
v_call: TRBV4-1
j_call: TRBJ2-7
clone_size: NA
cdr3_aa: CASSQILGNYEQYF
cdr3_nt: TGCGCCAGCAGCCAAATCCTAGGTAACTACGAGCAGTACTTC

d_call: NA
v_call: TRBV11-3
j_call: TRBJ2-1
clone_size: NA
cdr3_aa: CASSRRDGYEQFF
cdr3_nt: TGTGCCAGCAGCCGGAGAGATGGGTATGAGCAGTTCTTC

d_call: NA
v_call: TRBV7-8
j_call: TRBJ1-2
clone_size: NA
cdr3_aa: CAVATGKEAYGYTF
cdr3_nt: TGTGCCGTTGCGACGGGGAAGGAAGCCTATGGCTACACCTTC

d_call: NA
v_call: TRBV27
j_call: TRBJ1-1
clone_size: NA
cdr3_aa: CASSSTFLLTGRNTEAFF
cdr3_nt: TGTGCCAGCAGTTCCACATTTCTTTTAACAGGGAGGAACACTGAAGCTTTCTTT

d_call: TRBD1
v_call: TRBV7-9
j_call: TRBJ2-7
clone_size: NA
cdr3_aa: CASSQTTGGAYEQYF
cdr3_nt: TGTGCCAGCAGCCAGACGACAGGGGGCGCCTACGAGCAGTACTTC

d_call: TRBD1
v_call: TRBV6-5
j_call: TRBJ2-7
clone_size: NA
cdr3_aa: CASSYSPGTGGSEQYF
cdr3_nt: TGTGCCAGCAGTTATTCCCCCGGGACAGGGGGTTCCGAGCAGTACTTC

d_call: NA
v_call: TRBV10-3
j_call: TRBJ2-3
clone_size: NA
cdr3_aa: CAISGGEDTQYF
cdr3_nt: TGTGCCATCAGTGGGGGGGAAGATACGCAGTATTTT

d_call: NA
v_call: TRBV5-4
j_call: TRBJ2-1
clone_size: NA
cdr3_aa: CASSLALGPGEQFF
cdr3_nt: TGTGCCAGCAGCTTGGCCCTTGGGCCCGGTGAGCAGTTCTTC

d_call: TRBD1
v_call: TRBV2
j_call: TRBJ1-2
clone_size: once
cdr3_aa: CASTPPQGGYGYTF
cdr3_nt: TGTGCCAGCACGCCGCCGCAGGGGGGCTATGGCTACACCTTC

d_call: TRBD2
v_call: TRBV4-1
j_call: TRBJ2-1
clone_size: NA
cdr3_aa: CASSATGLADNEQFF
cdr3_nt: TGCGCCAGCAGCGCGACGGGACTAGCGGATAACGAGCAGTTCTTC

d_call: TRBD1
v_call: TRBV29-1
j_call: TRBJ2-5
clone_size: NA
cdr3_aa: CSVVTGQGYETQYF
cdr3_nt: TGCAGCGTTGTAACCGGACAGGGGTACGAGACCCAGTACTTC

d_call: TRBD1
v_call: TRBV4-1
j_call: TRBJ2-7
clone_size: NA
cdr3_aa: CASSQNTGQYYEQYF
cdr3_nt: TGCGCCAGCAGCCAGAATACGGGACAGTACTACGAGCAGTACTTC

d_call: NA
v_call: TRBV5-6
j_call: TRBJ1-5
clone_size: NA
cdr3_aa: CASSRTANQPQHF
cdr3_nt: TGTGCCAGCAGCCGGACAGCCAATCAGCCCCAGCATTTT

d_call: NA
v_call: TRBV5-1
j_call: TRBJ1-2
clone_size: NA
cdr3_aa: CASSFSGYGYTF
cdr3_nt: TGCGCCAGCAGCTTCTCGGGCTATGGCTACACCTTC

d_call: TRBD2
v_call: TRBV5-4
j_call: TRBJ2-2
clone_size: NA
cdr3_aa: CASSLTVLAGVYTGELFF
cdr3_nt: TGTGCCAGCAGCCTGACAGTTTTAGCGGGAGTATATACCGGGGAGCTGTTTTTT

d_call: NA
v_call: TRBV5-6
j_call: TRBJ2-7
clone_size: NA
cdr3_aa: CASSSGISYEQYF
cdr3_nt: TGTGCCAGCAGCTCAGGGATTTCCTACGAGCAGTACTTC

d_call: TRBD2
v_call: TRBV5-1
j_call: TRBJ2-1
clone_size: NA
cdr3_aa: CASSFRLAANNEQFF
cdr3_nt: TGCGCCAGCAGCTTCAGACTAGCGGCAAACAATGAGCAGTTCTTC

d_call: TRBD2
v_call: TRBV2
j_call: TRBJ2-3
clone_size: NA
cdr3_aa: CASKFTAGGSDTQYF
cdr3_nt: TGTGCCAGCAAGTTCACGGCGGGAGGGTCAGATACGCAGTATTTT

d_call: NA
v_call: TRBV2
j_call: TRBJ2-5
clone_size: NA
cdr3_aa: CASSELASPRRTQYF
cdr3_nt: TGTGCCAGCAGTGAACTTGCCAGCCCTCGGAGGACCCAGTACTTC

d_call: NA
v_call: TRBV6-6
j_call: TRBJ2-5
clone_size: NA
cdr3_aa: CASSHHPRQETQYF
cdr3_nt: TGTGCCAGCAGCCACCACCCTAGGCAAGAGACCCAGTACTTC

d_call: TRBD2
v_call: TRBV5-1
j_call: TRBJ2-5
clone_size: NA
cdr3_aa: CASSLEAGGVQETQYF
cdr3_nt: TGCGCCAGCAGCTTGGAAGCGGGAGGGGTTCAAGAGACCCAGTACTTC

d_call: NA
v_call: TRBV18
j_call: TRBJ1-1
clone_size: once
cdr3_aa: CASSPGRNTEAFF
cdr3_nt: TGTGCCAGCTCACCAGGCAGGAACACTGAAGCTTTCTTT

d_call: NA
v_call: TRBV2
j_call: TRBJ1-5
clone_size: NA
cdr3_aa: CASSGQGSNQPQHF
cdr3_nt: TGTGCCAGCAGTGGCCAGGGCTCCAATCAGCCCCAGCATTTT

d_call: TRBD2
v_call: TRBV28
j_call: TRBJ2-7
clone_size: NA
cdr3_aa: CASTLGTSGRSRLAYEQYF
cdr3_nt: TGTGCCAGCACCCTCGGGACTAGCGGGAGGTCACGTCTAGCCTACGAGCAGTACTTC

d_call: TRBD1
v_call: TRBV28
j_call: TRBJ1-2
clone_size: NA
cdr3_aa: CASSYRDRPKGYTF
cdr3_nt: TGTGCCAGCAGCTATCGGGACAGGCCTAAAGGCTACACCTTC

d_call: TRBD1
v_call: TRBV5-1
j_call: TRBJ2-2
clone_size: NA
cdr3_aa: CASSGQTGAGTGELFF
cdr3_nt: TGCGCCAGCAGCGGCCAGACAGGGGCGGGCACCGGGGAGCTGTTTTTT

d_call: TRBD1
v_call: TRBV5-1
j_call: TRBJ2-7
clone_size: NA
cdr3_aa: CASSLIRTGASYEQYF
cdr3_nt: TGCGCCAGCAGCTTAATTCGGACAGGGGCATCCTACGAGCAGTACTTC

d_call: NA
v_call: TRBV27
j_call: TRBJ2-1
clone_size: NA
cdr3_aa: CASSPSDPRGNEQFF
cdr3_nt: TGTGCCAGCAGTCCCTCGGACCCTCGGGGCAATGAGCAGTTCTTC

d_call: TRBD1
v_call: TRBV29-1
j_call: TRBJ2-3
clone_size: once
cdr3_aa: CSPRDRVTDTQYF
cdr3_nt: TGCAGCCCACGGGACAGGGTCACAGATACGCAGTATTTT

d_call: NA
v_call: TRBV27
j_call: TRBJ2-1
clone_size: NA
cdr3_aa: CASTHAGFYNNEQFF
cdr3_nt: TGTGCCAGCACCCACGCGGGGTTTTACAACAATGAGCAGTTCTTC

d_call: TRBD2
v_call: TRBV5-1
j_call: TRBJ2-1
clone_size: NA
cdr3_aa: CASSPATTSGGYNEQFF
cdr3_nt: TGCGCCAGCAGCCCTGCGACTACTAGCGGGGGCTACAATGAGCAGTTCTTC

d_call: TRBD1
v_call: TRBV27
j_call: TRBJ1-2
clone_size: NA
cdr3_aa: CASSPNAGGHSGYTF
cdr3_nt: TGTGCCAGCAGTCCGAACGCAGGGGGCCATAGTGGCTACACCTTC

d_call: NA
v_call: TRBV28
j_call: TRBJ1-4
clone_size: once
cdr3_aa: CASSFSGVASEKLFF
cdr3_nt: TGTGCCAGCAGTTTCTCCGGGGTGGCGAGTGAAAAACTGTTTTTT

d_call: TRBD2
v_call: TRBV11-2
j_call: TRBJ2-5
clone_size: NA
cdr3_aa: CASSFYGLEETQYF
cdr3_nt: TGTGCCAGCAGCTTCTACGGACTAGAGGAGACCCAGTACTTC

d_call: TRBD2
v_call: TRBV19
j_call: TRBJ2-4
clone_size: NA
cdr3_aa: CASSGGLAGLAKNIQYF
cdr3_nt: TGTGCCAGTAGTGGAGGACTAGCGGGACTAGCCAAAAACATTCAGTACTTC

d_call: TRBD2
v_call: TRBV30
j_call: TRBJ2-1
clone_size: NA
cdr3_aa: CAWSVLSGTYNEQFF
cdr3_nt: TGTGCCTGGAGTGTACTTAGCGGGACCTACAATGAGCAGTTCTTC

d_call: TRBD1
v_call: TRBV11-2
j_call: TRBJ2-7
clone_size: NA
cdr3_aa: CASSLGQGRYEQYF
cdr3_nt: TGTGCCAGCAGCTTAGGACAGGGCCGGTACGAGCAGTACTTC

d_call: NA
v_call: TRBV2
j_call: TRBJ2-1
clone_size: NA
cdr3_aa: CASSPTGLYNEQFF
cdr3_nt: TGTGCCAGCAGCCCCACGGGACTTTACAATGAGCAGTTCTTC

d_call: NA
v_call: TRBV30
j_call: TRBJ1-2
clone_size: NA
cdr3_aa: CAWSVQFHGYTF
cdr3_nt: TGTGCCTGGAGTGTACAGTTTCATGGCTACACCTTC